The rows below give T cell receptor beta chains drawn from one sample of a study of cytomegalovirus exposure and HLA in healthy donors. Repertoires were generated with immunoSEQ multiplex PCR, while TCRdb's copy carries only in-frame clones and drops some. Altogether some 250,000 clones are present, nearly 90% being singletons, with the ten largest covering less than 0.4%. The sample comprised PBMCs. Source of these receptors: a woman in her late teens or twenties in good health and CMV-seronegative. CDR3s include the opening cysteine and the closing phenylalanine or tryptophan. Fields, in order: clone size, V gene, J gene, D gene, CDR3 DNA, CDR3 protein. D genes are given only for firm matches. Some rows have no size entry. The others give once, few or many, or a class for an expanded clone.

clone size: -; V gene: TRBV10-2; J gene: TRBJ2-5; D gene: -; CDR3 DNA: TGCGCCAGCAGTGGCAGCCAAGAGACCCAGTACTTC; CDR3 protein: CASSGSQETQYF
clone size: -; V gene: TRBV29-1; J gene: TRBJ2-1; D gene: -; CDR3 DNA: TGCAGCGTTCAACCCCCAGGGTCCTACGTCTACAATGAGCAGTTCTTC; CDR3 protein: CSVQPPGSYVYNEQFF
clone size: once; V gene: TRBV5-4; J gene: TRBJ2-5; D gene: TRBD1; CDR3 DNA: TGTGCCAGCAGCCGGGACAGAAGACAAGAGACCCAGTACTTC; CDR3 protein: CASSRDRRQETQYF
clone size: -; V gene: TRBV2; J gene: TRBJ2-7; D gene: TRBD1; CDR3 DNA: TGTGCCAGCAGTCTAAAGGGGGACAGGCTGAGCTCCTACGAGCAGTACTTC; CDR3 protein: CASSLKGDRLSSYEQYF
clone size: -; V gene: TRBV6-1; J gene: TRBJ1-1; D gene: -; CDR3 DNA: TGTGCCAGCGGAGACGGAGAAAACACTGAAGCTTTCTTT; CDR3 protein: CASGDGENTEAFF
clone size: -; V gene: TRBV7-2; J gene: TRBJ1-2; D gene: -; CDR3 DNA: TGTGCCAGCAGCAAAGACAGGAGCGATGGCTACACCTTC; CDR3 protein: CASSKDRSDGYTF
clone size: -; V gene: TRBV7-2; J gene: TRBJ2-1; D gene: TRBD2; CDR3 DNA: TGTGCCAGCAAAAGCGGGAGCTCCTACAATGAGCAGTTCTTC; CDR3 protein: CASKSGSSYNEQFF
clone size: -; V gene: TRBV6-5; J gene: TRBJ1-3; D gene: -; CDR3 DNA: TGTGCCAGCACCCGGGAGGGCCCCGGAAACACCATATATTTT; CDR3 protein: CASTREGPGNTIYF
clone size: -; V gene: TRBV25-1; J gene: TRBJ2-7; D gene: -; CDR3 DNA: TGTGCCAGCAGTGACGCATCCCTCATCGCCTACGAGCAGTACTTC; CDR3 protein: CASSDASLIAYEQYF
clone size: -; V gene: TRBV7-8; J gene: TRBJ1-1; D gene: -; CDR3 DNA: TGTGCCAGCAGCTTAAGACAGAACACTGAAGCTTTCTTT; CDR3 protein: CASSLRQNTEAFF
clone size: -; V gene: TRBV27; J gene: TRBJ1-3; D gene: TRBD1; CDR3 DNA: TGTGCCAGCAGTTCACAGGGGGCGCAAGGAAACACCATATATTTT; CDR3 protein: CASSSQGAQGNTIYF
clone size: -; V gene: TRBV12-5; J gene: TRBJ2-3; D gene: -; CDR3 DNA: TGTGCTAGTGGTTTGGTTCTCGGGTTTAGCACAGATACGCAGTATTTT; CDR3 protein: CASGLVLGFSTDTQYF
clone size: -; V gene: TRBV18; J gene: TRBJ1-2; D gene: TRBD1; CDR3 DNA: TGTGCCAGCTCACCGGGACAGGGCCTAGACTATGGCTACACCTTC; CDR3 protein: CASSPGQGLDYGYTF
clone size: once; V gene: TRBV28; J gene: TRBJ2-1; D gene: -; CDR3 DNA: TGTGCCAGCAGCGAGTGGCGGGGGCACTACAATGAGCAGTTCTTC; CDR3 protein: CASSEWRGHYNEQFF
clone size: -; V gene: TRBV2; J gene: TRBJ2-6; D gene: -; CDR3 DNA: TGTGCCAGCAGGCCGGCAGGGTCCATTGGGCCCTTTAACGTCCTGACTTTC; CDR3 protein: CASRPAGSIGPFNVLTF
clone size: -; V gene: TRBV4-1; J gene: TRBJ2-4; D gene: -; CDR3 DNA: TGCGCCAGCAGCCAAGGAACGGCAGGGATGGACATTCAGTACTTC; CDR3 protein: CASSQGTAGMDIQYF
clone size: -; V gene: TRBV7-2; J gene: TRBJ2-1; D gene: TRBD2; CDR3 DNA: TGTGCCAGCAGCAGAATAGCGGGGACCAGCTCCTACAATGAGCAGTTCTTC; CDR3 protein: CASSRIAGTSSYNEQFF
clone size: -; V gene: TRBV6-1; J gene: TRBJ1-1; D gene: TRBD1; CDR3 DNA: TGTGCCAGCAGTGCGGACAGGGCCAGGGATGAAGCTTTCTTT; CDR3 protein: CASSADRARDEAFF
clone size: once; V gene: TRBV15; J gene: TRBJ2-7; D gene: -; CDR3 DNA: TGTGCCACCAGCAGAGATCCTGGAGGGTACGAGCAGTACTTC; CDR3 protein: CATSRDPGGYEQYF
clone size: -; V gene: TRBV5-4; J gene: TRBJ1-3; D gene: -; CDR3 DNA: TGTGCCAGCAGCACTTACCGGGACTCCGGAAACACCATATATTTT; CDR3 protein: CASSTYRDSGNTIYF
clone size: -; V gene: TRBV2; J gene: TRBJ2-5; D gene: TRBD1; CDR3 DNA: TGTGCCAGCAGGAGAACCGGGACAGGGTTAGGGGAGACCCAGTACTTC; CDR3 protein: CASRRTGTGLGETQYF
clone size: -; V gene: TRBV6-6; J gene: TRBJ2-1; D gene: -; CDR3 DNA: TGTGCCAGCAGTTACGCGGTAGCGAAGAATGAGCAGTTCTTC; CDR3 protein: CASSYAVAKNEQFF
clone size: -; V gene: TRBV7-2; J gene: TRBJ2-7; D gene: TRBD2; CDR3 DNA: TGTGCCAGCAGCAAACTAGCGGTCGTTGACGAGCAGTACTTC; CDR3 protein: CASSKLAVVDEQYF
clone size: -; V gene: TRBV9; J gene: TRBJ2-2; D gene: -; CDR3 DNA: TGTGCCAGCAGCGTACGAAGCGCCGGGGAGCTGTTTTTT; CDR3 protein: CASSVRSAGELFF
clone size: -; V gene: TRBV6-5; J gene: TRBJ2-1; D gene: -; CDR3 DNA: TGTGCCAGCAGTACGGGGGTTTACAATGAGCAGTTCTTC; CDR3 protein: CASSTGVYNEQFF
clone size: -; V gene: TRBV27; J gene: TRBJ2-1; D gene: -; CDR3 DNA: TGTGCCAGCACTCCGGACAGCTCCTACAATGAGCAGTTCTTC; CDR3 protein: CASTPDSSYNEQFF
clone size: -; V gene: TRBV25-1; J gene: TRBJ1-5; D gene: -; CDR3 DNA: TGTGCCAGCCTGAGAGATAGAGAGAGGCAGCCCCAGCATTTT; CDR3 protein: CASLRDRERQPQHF
clone size: -; V gene: TRBV2; J gene: TRBJ2-2; D gene: -; CDR3 DNA: TGTGCCAGCAGGATGGAGGGACCCGGGGAGCTGTTTTTT; CDR3 protein: CASRMEGPGELFF
clone size: -; V gene: TRBV28; J gene: TRBJ1-2; D gene: -; CDR3 DNA: TGTGCCAGCCTCGACAGTCGATATGGCTACACCTTC; CDR3 protein: CASLDSRYGYTF
clone size: -; V gene: TRBV6-5; J gene: TRBJ1-2; D gene: -; CDR3 DNA: TGTGCCAGCAGTGAGGGTGGCTACACCTTC; CDR3 protein: CASSEGGYTF
clone size: -; V gene: TRBV6-1; J gene: TRBJ1-1; D gene: TRBD1; CDR3 DNA: TGTCGCACGGCAGGGGGCAACACTGAAGCTTTCTTT; CDR3 protein: CRTAGGNTEAFF
clone size: -; V gene: TRBV7-9; J gene: TRBJ1-5; D gene: -; CDR3 DNA: TGTGCCAGCAGCTCGACGGACACTAGCAATCAGCCCCAGCATTTT; CDR3 protein: CASSSTDTSNQPQHF
clone size: -; V gene: TRBV29-1; J gene: TRBJ2-1; D gene: TRBD2; CDR3 DNA: TGCAGCGTTGAGCACCCTCTCCGGGGGCGGGGGGGTTACAATGAGCAGTTCTTC; CDR3 protein: CSVEHPLRGRGGYNEQFF
clone size: -; V gene: TRBV7-9; J gene: TRBJ2-7; D gene: TRBD1; CDR3 DNA: TGTGCCAGCAGCCCCGGGACAGCGTACCTAGAGCAGTACTTC; CDR3 protein: CASSPGTAYLEQYF
clone size: -; V gene: TRBV5-1; J gene: TRBJ2-1; D gene: TRBD1; CDR3 DNA: TGCGCCAGCAGCCCAACGGGACAGGACTACAATGAGCAGTTCTTC; CDR3 protein: CASSPTGQDYNEQFF
clone size: -; V gene: TRBV5-1; J gene: TRBJ1-2; D gene: -; CDR3 DNA: TGCGCCAGCAGCTCGGGGAACTATGGCTACACCTTC; CDR3 protein: CASSSGNYGYTF
clone size: -; V gene: TRBV7-9; J gene: TRBJ1-2; D gene: TRBD1; CDR3 DNA: TGTGCCAGCAGCTACGACAGGGAGGCTGGCTACACCTTC; CDR3 protein: CASSYDREAGYTF
clone size: -; V gene: TRBV4-3; J gene: TRBJ1-5; D gene: -; CDR3 DNA: TGCGCCAGCAGCCAAGATCTTAATCAGCCCCAGCATTTT; CDR3 protein: CASSQDLNQPQHF
clone size: -; V gene: TRBV7-9; J gene: TRBJ2-3; D gene: -; CDR3 DNA: TGTGCCAGCAGCTTCTCGGACAGTCACACAGATACGCAGTATTTT; CDR3 protein: CASSFSDSHTDTQYF
clone size: -; V gene: TRBV7-9; J gene: TRBJ1-2; D gene: TRBD1; CDR3 DNA: TGTGCCAGCCAGGGAGCGGCCCAGGGGGCGCTGACCTATGGCTACACCTTC; CDR3 protein: CASQGAAQGALTYGYTF
clone size: once; V gene: TRBV28; J gene: TRBJ1-3; D gene: TRBD1; CDR3 DNA: TGTGCCAGCAGTTTACACGCACAGGGGACAAACTCTGGAAACACCATATATTTT; CDR3 protein: CASSLHAQGTNSGNTIYF
clone size: -; V gene: TRBV15; J gene: TRBJ2-3; D gene: -; CDR3 DNA: TGTGCCACCAGCAGGACAGTTAGCACAGATACGCAGTATTTT; CDR3 protein: CATSRTVSTDTQYF
clone size: -; V gene: TRBV9; J gene: TRBJ2-1; D gene: TRBD2; CDR3 DNA: TGTGCCAGCAGCGTTAGAAGCGGGACTAGCTCCTACAATGAGCAGTTCTTC; CDR3 protein: CASSVRSGTSSYNEQFF
clone size: -; V gene: TRBV19; J gene: TRBJ2-1; D gene: TRBD2; CDR3 DNA: TGTGCCAGTAGTATAGATCAGCGGGGGGCTCCTGGAAATGAGCAGTTCTTC; CDR3 protein: CASSIDQRGAPGNEQFF
clone size: -; V gene: TRBV5-1; J gene: TRBJ2-5; D gene: -; CDR3 DNA: TGCGCCAGCAGCACAGGACAGCCTCAAGAGACCCAGTACTTC; CDR3 protein: CASSTGQPQETQYF
clone size: -; V gene: TRBV9; J gene: TRBJ1-2; D gene: -; CDR3 DNA: TGTGCCAGCAGCATAGATGGAGGGCAATCTAACTATGGCTACACCTTC; CDR3 protein: CASSIDGGQSNYGYTF
clone size: -; V gene: TRBV9; J gene: TRBJ2-6; D gene: TRBD2; CDR3 DNA: TGTGCCAGCAGCGTGATGGGAGGGTTACCCTCTGGGGCCAACGTCCTGACTTTC; CDR3 protein: CASSVMGGLPSGANVLTF
clone size: -; V gene: TRBV11-3; J gene: TRBJ2-3; D gene: TRBD2; CDR3 DNA: TGTGCCAGCAGCTTGGGGGAGGGAACAGATACGCAGTATTTT; CDR3 protein: CASSLGEGTDTQYF
clone size: -; V gene: TRBV4-1; J gene: TRBJ1-1; D gene: -; CDR3 DNA: TGCGCCAGCAGCCAATCGTGGGCAGGGCCCGACACTGAAGCTTTCTTT; CDR3 protein: CASSQSWAGPDTEAFF
clone size: -; V gene: TRBV9; J gene: TRBJ2-3; D gene: TRBD2; CDR3 DNA: TGTGCCAGCTCTGGGGGGGGAGATACGCAGTATTTT; CDR3 protein: CASSGGGDTQYF
clone size: -; V gene: TRBV7-3; J gene: TRBJ2-7; D gene: -; CDR3 DNA: TGTGCCAGCAGCTTACAGGGATCCGAGCAGTACTTC; CDR3 protein: CASSLQGSEQYF
clone size: -; V gene: TRBV2; J gene: TRBJ2-6; D gene: -; CDR3 DNA: TGTGCCAGCAGTGAAACCGGGACTGGGGCCAACGTCCTGACTTTC; CDR3 protein: CASSETGTGANVLTF
clone size: few; V gene: TRBV19; J gene: TRBJ1-2; D gene: TRBD1; CDR3 DNA: TGTGCCAGTAGTCCCCCCGACAGGGATGGCTACACCTTC; CDR3 protein: CASSPPDRDGYTF
clone size: -; V gene: TRBV9; J gene: TRBJ2-5; D gene: TRBD1; CDR3 DNA: TGTGCCAGCAGCCGGGGACAGGGTAAAGAGACCCAGTACTTC; CDR3 protein: CASSRGQGKETQYF
clone size: few; V gene: TRBV5-1; J gene: TRBJ1-5; D gene: -; CDR3 DNA: TGCGCCAGCAGCTTGGCCGGGGAGCAGCCCCAGCATTTT; CDR3 protein: CASSLAGEQPQHF